This TCR beta chain is from a study of blood T cell repertoires in COVID-19. Overall study context: The cDNA or gDNA used as material had been derived from T cells, B-cell-depleted T cells, or PBMCs.

In the study's own analysis: Amplification from reference gene primers served as the basis for estimated nucleated cell counts. Only in-frame clones appear in the TCRdb table, and some are missing; sequencing was by immunoSEQ multiplex PCR. V and J calls and clone size follow that table, whereas D and trimming were derived from the DNA. Of more than 200,000 clones in the sample, 88% are singletons; the top ten hold about 0.64%. This CDR3 is built from 15 residues. Germline values: CDR1 SGHNT, CDR2 YYREEE (reference sequence). Between the trimmed V and J ends, which lost 0 bases and 4 bases, there was a span of 10 bases. This clone occurred a few times.

The TCR originated in a human donor in a cohort sampled during active COVID-19. The chain joins TRBV5-4 to TRBJ2-2, with D possibly TRBD2 on 5 matching bases. Sequenced: peripheral blood. The CDR3 reads CASSLGTGSTGELFF. CDR3 in DNA: TGTGCCAGCAGCTTGGGGACTGGGTCCACCGGGGAGCTGTTTTTT. The full variable domain, in which reference TRBV5-4 and TRBJ2-2 provide the parts outside the CDR3, is ETGVTQSPTHLIKTRGQQVTLRCSSQSGHNTVSWYQQALGQGPQFIFQYYREEENGRGNFPPRFSGLQFPNYSSELNVNALELDDSALYLCASSLGTGSTGELFFGEGSRLTVL.